This paragraph reports one T cell receptor beta chain. The antigen remains undetermined. The junction and the germline gene differ at one end; a read error may be behind it. The sample is drawn from a study of tumor-infiltrating lymphocytes in primary liver carcinoma. Study-wide context: Aged between 30 and 69 years, the patients were men and women.

General study results and limits: Tumor region pairs showed greater overlap than either tumor-adjacent or tumor-blood pairs did.

Taking about 17-33 mg of unsorted bulk tissue, the authors co-extracted RNA and DNA. The V gene's germline CDR1 is SGHAT and CDR2 FQNNGV. This CDR3 spans 14 amino acids. Using a constant-region primer together with ProtoScript II reverse transcriptase, TCR beta cDNA was made from about 500 ng of total RNA. What produced the TCR beta libraries was three nested multiplex PCR rounds using slightly modified ARM-PCR. TRBV1-TRBV30 forward primers paired with a C-beta reverse primer were used in the first two PCR rounds, which ran roughly 9 cycles each. TCRdb analysed the multiplex PCR reads with MiXCR anew, one entry per CDR3 protein. Of more than 100,000 distinct CDR3 sequences listed, 60% to 70% are singletons.

Sequencing input: liver tumor tissue from sampling region 1. Noted subset: tumor region T1, superior pole. The receptor's source is a woman in her sixties or seventies with primary liver carcinoma and hepatitis B virus infection. The V gene is TRBV11-2, the J gene TRBJ2-5; 9 bases match TRBD1. CDR3 sequence (DNA): TGTGCAAGCAGGACAGGGGCCACAAAAGAGACCCAGTACTTC. It codes for CASRTGATKETQYF.